One sample yielded the 17 T cell receptor beta chains listed below, sequenced in a study of beta chain features in type 1 diabetes (dated by TCRdb to the late 2010s). Library generation was performed with the immunoSEQ multiplex PCR assay. The High Capacity cDNA Reverse Transcription Kit was used to reverse transcribe all of the isolated RNA, meaning that expressed TCRB transcripts were what got sequenced. TCRdb's version of the immuneACCESS table is confined to in-frame rearrangements and falls short of the full clone set. An unresolved V gene accounts for under half of the shortfall where checked; the remainder is of unknown origin. In all, the sample holds some 700,000 clones, and around an eighth of those were seen once. The ten top clones hold 0.02% to 0.025% of the sample. For these receptors, no antigen is known. The research as a whole found: A moderate but significant shortening of TCRB CDR3 length was observed in type 1 diabetes patients in all four CD4+ subsets.

Source material: naive CD4+ T cells from blood. The cell subset or site label here, explained by the study, means: true naive CD4+ T cells. Receptors were obtained from a man younger than 35 with type 1 diabetes.

A note on this clone: Other nucleotide sequences in the sample specify the same CDR3. The chain is built from TRBV7-9 and TRBJ1-4; 7 positions agree with TRBD1. The CDR3 extends over 14 amino acids. V gave up 5 bases and J gave up 4 bases; unmatched junction bases: 4. The germline V gene has CDR1 SEHNR and CDR2 FQNEAQ (reference sequence). This CDR3 is CASSLTGINEKLFF. The CDR3 DNA follows: TGTGCCAGCAGCCTGACAGGGATTAATGAAAAACTGTTTTTT.

This clone was counted a few times. The chain is built from TRBV9 and TRBJ1-1; D uncertain. The V end lost 3 bases, the J end lost 4 bases, and 16 bases lay between the germline ends. This CDR3 contains 15 residues. From germline, CDR1 is SGDLS and CDR2 YYNGEE. The CDR3 nucleotides read TGTGCCAGCAGCGCCCCGGCTCAGGCCGGCACTGAAGCTTTCTTT. Its protein is CASSAPAQAGTEAFF. The full variable domain, in which reference TRBV9 and TRBJ1-1 provide the parts outside the CDR3, is DSGVTQTPKHLITATGQRVTLRCSPRSGDLSVYWYQQSLDQGLQFLIQYYNGEERAKGNILERFSAQQFPDLHSELNLSSLELGDSALYFCASSAPAQAGTEAFFGQGTRLTVV.

V usage is TRBV5-1 and J usage is TRBJ2-1; D ambiguous. CDR3 size: 15 residues. Germline lookup yields CDR1 SGHRS and CDR2 YFSETQ. V lost 2 bases to trimming and J lost 0 bases, with 9 bases between them. The CDR3 is CASSFAVTSYNEQFF. CDR3 DNA: TGCGCCAGCAGCTTCGCAGTCACCTCCTACAATGAGCAGTTCTTC.

The sample holds a few counts of this clone. The gene calls are TRBV12-5 and TRBJ2-3; D is undetermined. Per germline, CDR1 LGHNT and CDR2 FRNRAP. V was trimmed by 9 bases and J by 0 bases, leaving 13 bases between them. The CDR3 has 14 amino acids. The CDR3 DNA sequence: TGTGCTAGGTCGACCGACTCTAGCACAGATACGCAGTATTTT. Its translation is CARSTDSSTDTQYF.

The chain links TRBV6-6 to TRBJ2-3, with 8 bases matching TRBD1. Germline CDR1 MNHNY, CDR2 SVGAGI (reference sequence). The junction had 5 bases not matched to a gene; V was cut back by 5 bases and J by 1 base. The CDR3 spans 15 residues. This CDR3 reads CASSGGTGRTDTQYF. The CDR3 DNA reads as TGTGCCAGCAGTGGGGGGACAGGACGCACAGATACGCAGTATTTT.

The gene calls are TRBV9 and TRBJ1-1, with D tentatively TRBD1 (5 bases). The length of the CDR3 is 15 residues. Deletions cut 3 bases from V and 0 bases from J, with 12 bases between. CDR1 SGDLS and CDR2 YYNGEE come from the germline V gene. The CDR3 protein is CASSASGLMNTEAFF. The CDR3 bases are TGTGCCAGCAGCGCCTCAGGGCTCATGAACACTGAAGCTTTCTTT.

This clone was seen a few times. The chain employs TRBV4-2 and TRBJ1-2, with TRBD1 matching 8 bases. The CDR3 is made up of 16 amino acids. CDR1 is LGHNA, CDR2 YNFKEQ, per germline. Trimming at V came to 3 bases and at J to 0 bases, leaving 6 bases not matched to a gene. DNA for the CDR3: TGTGCCAGCAGCCAGGCCGGGACAGGAACTAACTATGGCTACACCTTC. Translation gives CASSQAGTGTNYGYTF.

V usage is TRBV7-9 and J usage is TRBJ1-5; no clear D. Germline loops: CDR1 SEHNR, CDR2 FQNEAQ (reference sequence). The V and J ends lost 4 bases and 4 bases respectively, with 11 bases between them. This CDR3 is built from 14 residues. The CDR3 spells CASSSREGNQPQHF. In nucleotides, the CDR3 is TGTGCCAGCAGCTCACGGGAGGGTAATCAGCCCCAGCATTTT. Full variable domain (missing parts from reference TRBV7-9 and TRBJ1-5): DTGVSQNPRHKITKRGQNVTFRCDPISEHNRLYWYRQTLGQGPEFLTYFQNEAQLEKSRLLSDRFSAERPKGSFSTLEIQRTEQGDSAMYLCASSSREGNQPQHFGDGTRLSIL.

For the CDR3, the DNA is TGTGCCAGCAGCCAAAAGCAGGGGGCAGGAGAAAAACTGTTTTTT. Encoded protein: CASSQKQGAGEKLFF. V gene TRBV2 combines with J gene TRBJ1-4; 8 bases align to TRBD1. V gave up 6 bases and J gave up 8 bases; unmatched junction bases: 11. The CDR3 has 15 amino acids. Germline V gene lookup returns CDR1 SNHLY and CDR2 FYNNEI. Looking up the rest from reference TRBV2 and TRBJ1-4 gives the full variable domain: EPEVTQTPSHQVTQMGQEVILRCVPISNHLYFYWYRQILGQKVEFLVSFYNNEISEKSEIFDDQFSVERPDGSNFTLKIRSTKLEDSAMYFCASSQKQGAGEKLFFGSGTQLSVL.

This sequence joins TRBV28 and TRBJ1-5; D gene ambiguous. The CDR3 contains 11 residues. Trimming took off 3 bases at V and 6 bases at J, with 3 bases between the two ends. Per germline, CDR1 MDHEN and CDR2 SYDVKM. The CDR3 DNA follows: TGTGCCAGCAGTTTGTCTCAGCCCCAGCATTTT. As protein: CASSLSQPQHF.

This clone was seen more than once but under ten times. The chain joins TRBV10-3 to TRBJ2-3, with a weak D call TRBD1 (5 bases). CDR1 is ENHRY, CDR2 SYGVKD, per germline. This CDR3 is 17 amino acids long. The V gene lost 2 bases and the J gene lost 3 bases, with 18 bases spanning the gap. Written as DNA, the CDR3 is TGTGCCATCAGTGAGGGGGCAGGGATTGGAAAAACAGATACGCAGTATTTT. Translating it yields CAISEGAGIGKTDTQYF.

This CDR3 reads CAWVQGLDPNTEAFF. In DNA form, the CDR3 reads TGTGCCTGGGTCCAGGGGCTGGATCCGAACACTGAAGCTTTCTTT. V and J are TRBV30 and TRBJ1-1, with D perhaps TRBD1 (6 bases). The CDR3 contains 15 residues. Per the germline V gene, CDR1 is GTSNPN and CDR2 is SVGIG (reference sequence). Trimming shortened V by 5 bases and J by 1 base, and 17 bases separated the two germline ends.

A few counts support this clone. The chain has TRBV19 and TRBJ1-2; 9 nucleotides agree with TRBD1. Trimming cost V 11 bases and J 8 bases; bases outside gene matches: 9. Germline values: CDR1 LNHDA, CDR2 SQIVND (reference sequence). CDR3 size: 12 residues. The CDR3 nucleotides read TGTGCCGGTCTCCGGACAGGGGTCGGCTACACCTTC. Its translation: CAGLRTGVGYTF.

This clone was observed a few times. This chain uses TRBV5-1 with TRBJ1-1; tentative D call: TRBD1 (6 bases). Deletions cut 4 bases from V and 2 bases from J, with 12 bases between. Germline lookup yields CDR1 SGHRS and CDR2 YFSETQ. There are 14 residues in the CDR3. In DNA form, the CDR3 reads TGCGCCAGCAGCCAGACAGGCCTTAACACTGAAGCTTTCTTT. Protein product: CASSQTGLNTEAFF.

The table lists this clone with a few counts. The CDR3 loop is CASSELGAPNTGELFF. CDR3 DNA sequence: TGTGCCAGCAGTGAACTGGGGGCTCCGAACACCGGGGAGCTGTTTTTT. The rearrangement joins TRBV2 to TRBJ2-2; possible D gene TRBD1, 6 bases. The germline V and J ends were trimmed by 2 bases and 0 bases, with 10 bases remaining between them. The CDR3 is 16 residues long. CDR1 is SNHLY, CDR2 FYNNEI, per germline.

Concerning this clone itself: Other DNA variants within this sample encode the same CDR3. The chain combines TRBV29-1 with TRBJ1-5; 10 bases agree with TRBD1. Per germline, CDR1 SQVTM and CDR2 ANQGSEA. V lost 6 bases and J lost 4; bases outside the gene matches: 3. CDR3 length: 13 amino acids. CDR3 in DNA: TGCAGCGTCGGGGGACAGGGGAATCAGCCCCAGCATTTT. Amino acid sequence: CSVGGQGNQPQHF.

The CDR3 DNA is TGTGCCAGCAGCTTAGAAGCGCCCTATGGCTACACCTTC. It translates to CASSLEAPYGYTF. The genes are TRBV7-9 and TRBJ1-2; D unclear. V lost 1 base and J lost 4, with 7 bases in between. The CDR3 totals 13 residues. Germline V gives CDR1 SEHNR, CDR2 FQNEAQ (reference sequence).